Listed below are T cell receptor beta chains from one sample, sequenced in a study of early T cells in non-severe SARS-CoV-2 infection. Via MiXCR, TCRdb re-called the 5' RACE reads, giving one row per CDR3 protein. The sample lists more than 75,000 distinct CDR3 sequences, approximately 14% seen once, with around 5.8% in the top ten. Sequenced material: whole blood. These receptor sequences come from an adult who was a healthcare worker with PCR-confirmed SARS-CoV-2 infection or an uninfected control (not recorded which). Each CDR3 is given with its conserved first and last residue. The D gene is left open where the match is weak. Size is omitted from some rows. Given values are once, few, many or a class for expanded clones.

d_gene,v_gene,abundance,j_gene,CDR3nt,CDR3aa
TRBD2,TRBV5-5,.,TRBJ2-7,TGTGCCAGCACCGCGCCGGGAGGGGTGGCCGAGCAGTACTTC,CASTAPGGVAEQYF
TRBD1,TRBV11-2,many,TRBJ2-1,TGTGCCAGCAGCTTAAACGGACAGGGCAATGAGCAGTTCTTC,CASSLNGQGNEQFF
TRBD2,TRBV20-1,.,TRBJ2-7,TGCAGTGCTAGAGATACTCCCCCTAGCGGGGGGCATACCTACGAGCAGTACTTC,CSARDTPPSGGHTYEQYF
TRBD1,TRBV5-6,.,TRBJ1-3,TGTGCCAGCAGGTTGACAGGGGACGGAAACACCATATATTTT,CASRLTGDGNTIYF
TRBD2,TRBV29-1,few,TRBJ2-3,TGCAGCGTTGGGGGACTAGCGGGGGTGACAGATACGCAGTATTTT,CSVGGLAGVTDTQYF
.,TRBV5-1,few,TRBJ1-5,TGCGCCAGCAGCTTGGAGGCCGGTATTAGCAATCAGCCCCAGCATTTT,CASSLEAGISNQPQHF
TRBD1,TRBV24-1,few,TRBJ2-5,TGTGCCTCTCGGACAGGGGGACAAGAGACCCAGTACTTC,CASRTGGQETQYF
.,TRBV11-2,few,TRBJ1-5,TGTGCCAGCAGCTTGTCTCGGAGCAATCAGCCCCAGCATTTT,CASSLSRSNQPQHF
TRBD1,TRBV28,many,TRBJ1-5,TGTGCCAGCAGTTTTCTCAGGGGGGTAGATGGTCAGCCCCAGCATTTT,CASSFLRGVDGQPQHF
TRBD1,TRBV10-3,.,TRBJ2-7,TGTGCCACGTACCCCGGGACAGGGGCCTACGAGCAGTACTTC,CATYPGTGAYEQYF
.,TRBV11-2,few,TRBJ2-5,TGTGCCAGCAGCCTAAGAGTGGAGACCCAGTACTTC,CASSLRVETQYF
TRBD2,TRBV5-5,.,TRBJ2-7,TGTGCCAGCAGCTTGAACGCGGGGGGGCCGTACGAGCAGTACTTC,CASSLNAGGPYEQYF
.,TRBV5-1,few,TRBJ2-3,TGCGCCAGCAGCTTGGATACGGCAGGGAGCACAGATACGCAGTATTTT,CASSLDTAGSTDTQYF
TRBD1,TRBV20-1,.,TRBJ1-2,TGCAGTGCTATCTTAATCGGACAGGGACTAGGAGGCGGCTACACCTTC,CSAILIGQGLGGGYTF
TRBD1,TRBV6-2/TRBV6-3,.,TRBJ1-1,TGTGCCAGCAGTCCCCACCCTGGACAGGGCCTCTTTGTGAACACTGAAGCTTTCTTT,CASSPHPGQGLFVNTEAFF
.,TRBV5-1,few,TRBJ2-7,TGCGCCAGCAGCTTGGAAGGAAACCGAGGGGAGCAGTACTTC,CASSLEGNRGEQYF
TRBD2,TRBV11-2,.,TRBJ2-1,TGTGCCAGCAGCTTAGGAGAAGAACTAGCGGGGCTCAATGAGCAGTTCTTC,CASSLGEELAGLNEQFF
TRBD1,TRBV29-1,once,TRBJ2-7,TGCAGCGCCGCCCCTGGACAGGGCTACGAGCAGTACTTT,CSAAPGQGYEQYF
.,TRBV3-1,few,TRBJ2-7,TGTGCCAGCAGCCAAGATCCTGGGGCCTCCTACGAGCAGTACTTC,CASSQDPGASYEQYF
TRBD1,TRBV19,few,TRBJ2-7,TGTGCCAGTAGTGCTGACAGGGGTGATTACGGCGAGCAGTACTTC,CASSADRGDYGEQYF
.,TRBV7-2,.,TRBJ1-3,TGTGCCAGCAGCTTAGACCGCCAGGCTGGAAACACCATATATTTT,CASSLDRQAGNTIYF
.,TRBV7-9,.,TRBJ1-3,TGTGCCAGCAGCGTCGGTGGGGCTGGAAACACCATATATTTT,CASSVGGAGNTIYF
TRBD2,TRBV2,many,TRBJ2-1,TGTGCCAGCAGTGAAAAGGCTAGCGGGGGTACGCGCAATGAGCAGTTCTTC,CASSEKASGGTRNEQFF
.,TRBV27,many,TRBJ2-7,TGTGCCAGCAGTTCCAACCACAGGATGGAGCAGTACTTC,CASSSNHRMEQYF
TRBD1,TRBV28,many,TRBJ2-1,TGTGCCAGCAGTCCTGGGACAGGGGGCAATGAGCAGTTCTTC,CASSPGTGGNEQFF
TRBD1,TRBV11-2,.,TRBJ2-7,TGTGCCAGCAGCCTCGACAGGGGCAGATACGAGCAGTACTTC,CASSLDRGRYEQYF
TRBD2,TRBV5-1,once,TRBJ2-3,TGCGCCAGCAGCTTGGCCGTGAGCGGGGGTACAGATACGCAGTATTTT,CASSLAVSGGTDTQYF
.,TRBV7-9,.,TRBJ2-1,TGTGCCAGCAGCTTACCCGGGTTTCGCAATGAGCAGTTCTTC,CASSLPGFRNEQFF
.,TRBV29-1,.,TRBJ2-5,TGCAGCGTTCTGCGGCCGGGCGGACAAGAGACCCAGTACTTC,CSVLRPGGQETQYF
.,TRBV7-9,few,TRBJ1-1,TGTGCCAGCAGCTTCCCAGGGTTTAAGAAAACTGAAGCTTTCTTT,CASSFPGFKKTEAFF
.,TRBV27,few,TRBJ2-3,TGTGCCAGCAGTTTGAGGGATACGCAGTATTTT,CASSLRDTQYF
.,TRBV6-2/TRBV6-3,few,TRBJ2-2,TGTGCCAGCAATCTTATCGGGAACACCGGGGAGCTGTTTTTT,CASNLIGNTGELFF
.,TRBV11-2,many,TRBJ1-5,TGTGCCAGCAGCTCCATCAGGGATTATACTAGCAATCAGCCCCAGCATTTT,CASSSIRDYTSNQPQHF
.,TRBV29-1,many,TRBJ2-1,TGCAGCGCCAGCCCTTTGGAGCAGTTCTTC,CSASPLEQFF
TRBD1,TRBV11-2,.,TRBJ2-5,TGTGCCAGCAGCCCAATCTCCGGGACAGCCATCGCCTACTTC,CASSPISGTAIAYF
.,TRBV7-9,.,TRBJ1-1,TGTGCCAGCAGCTGCGAGAGCACTGAAGCTTTCTTT,CASSCESTEAFF
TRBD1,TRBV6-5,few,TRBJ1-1,TGTGCCAGCAGTACCGGGACAGCGAACACTGAAGCTTTCTTT,CASSTGTANTEAFF
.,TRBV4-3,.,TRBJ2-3,TGCGCCAGCAGCTTGACTAGTCTTAGCACAGATACGCAGTATTTT,CASSLTSLSTDTQYF
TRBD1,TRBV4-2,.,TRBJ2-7,TGTGCCAGCAGCATCCCGGGACAGGGCTTCGAGCAGTACTTC,CASSIPGQGFEQYF
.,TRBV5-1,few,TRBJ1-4,TGCGCCAGCAGCTCCCTAGGCGGAGGGGGAAATGAAAAACTGTTTTTT,CASSSLGGGGNEKLFF
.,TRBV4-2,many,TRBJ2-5,TGTGCCAGCAGCCAAGTATCGGACAGTGGGGTAGAGACCCAGTACTTC,CASSQVSDSGVETQYF
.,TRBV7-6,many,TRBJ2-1,TGTGCCAGCAGCCGACAGGCCTCCTACAATGAGCAGTTCTTC,CASSRQASYNEQFF
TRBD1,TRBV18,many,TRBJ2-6,TGTGCCAGCTCACCCTCAGGGGGCGCTGGGGCCAACGTCCTGACTTTC,CASSPSGGAGANVLTF
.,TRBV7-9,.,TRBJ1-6,TGTGCCAGCAGCCCAGGCTCAGGGGATTCACCCCTCCACTTT,CASSPGSGDSPLHF
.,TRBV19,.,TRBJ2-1,TGTGCCAGTAGTGCTGGTAATACCTACAATGAGCAGTTCTTC,CASSAGNTYNEQFF
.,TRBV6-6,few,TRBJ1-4,TGTGCCAGCAGTTTCCGACCTCAGGCAGATCTATCAACTAATGAAAAACTGTTTTTT,CASSFRPQADLSTNEKLFF